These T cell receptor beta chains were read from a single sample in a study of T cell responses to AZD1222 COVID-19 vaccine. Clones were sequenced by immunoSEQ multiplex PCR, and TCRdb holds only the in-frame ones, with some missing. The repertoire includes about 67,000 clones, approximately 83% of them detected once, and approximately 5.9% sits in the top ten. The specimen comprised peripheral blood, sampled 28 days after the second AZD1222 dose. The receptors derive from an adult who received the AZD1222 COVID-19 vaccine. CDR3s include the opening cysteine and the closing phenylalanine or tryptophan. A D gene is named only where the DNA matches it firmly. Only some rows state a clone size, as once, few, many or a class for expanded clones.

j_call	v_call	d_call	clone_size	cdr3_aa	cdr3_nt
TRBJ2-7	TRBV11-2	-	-	CASSPRTESSYEQYF	TGTGCCAGCAGCCCGAGGACCGAGAGCTCCTACGAGCAGTACTTC
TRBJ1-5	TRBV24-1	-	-	CATSSGSDSNQPQHF	TGTGCCACCTCCTCGGGATCGGACAGCAATCAGCCCCAGCATTTT
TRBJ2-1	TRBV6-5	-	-	CASSLTGFSYNEQFF	TGTGCCAGCAGCCTCACAGGGTTCTCCTACAATGAGCAGTTCTTC
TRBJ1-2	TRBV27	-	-	CASSLLNSAAGYTF	TGTGCCAGCAGTTTATTAAACTCCGCCGCTGGCTACACCTTC
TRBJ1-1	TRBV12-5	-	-	CASGMRGANSEAFF	TGTGCTAGTGGTATGCGGGGGGCGAACAGTGAAGCTTTCTTT
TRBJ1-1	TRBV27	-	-	CASSPTGMVNTEAFF	TGTGCCAGCAGTCCAACAGGGATGGTGAACACTGAAGCTTTCTTT
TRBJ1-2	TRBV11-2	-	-	CASSLAGHQYF	TGTGCCAGCAGCTTAGCGGGACACCAATACTTC
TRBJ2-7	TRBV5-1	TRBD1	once	CASSLEPTGREQYF	TGCGCCAGCAGCCTAGAACCGACAGGGCGGGAGCAGTACTTC
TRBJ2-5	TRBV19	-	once	CATSRTDQETQYF	TGTGCCACCTCCCGGACAGACCAAGAGACCCAGTACTTC
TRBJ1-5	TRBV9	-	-	CASSVGPKASQPQHF	TGTGCCAGCAGCGTAGGGCCAAAAGCCAGTCAGCCCCAGCATTTT
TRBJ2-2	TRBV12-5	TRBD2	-	CASGLTSGGAGELFF	TGTGCTAGTGGCTTGACTAGCGGGGGGGCCGGGGAGCTGTTTTTT
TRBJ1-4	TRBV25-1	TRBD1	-	CASSESGQLNEKLFF	TGTGCCAGCAGTGAATCGGGACAGCTTAATGAAAAACTGTTTTTT
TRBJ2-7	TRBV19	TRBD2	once	CASSAGGRQGSRSYEQYF	TGTGCCAGTAGTGCGGGGGGGAGACAGGGCTCCAGATCCTACGAGCAGTACTTC
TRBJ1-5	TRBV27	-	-	CASSRQLNQPQHF	TGTGCCAGCTCAAGACAGCTTAATCAGCCCCAGCATTTT
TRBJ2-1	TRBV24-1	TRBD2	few	CATSDGLAGYHEQFF	TGTGCCACCAGTGACGGACTAGCGGGGTACCATGAGCAGTTCTTC
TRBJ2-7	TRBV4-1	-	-	CASSSTGSYEQYF	TGCGCCAGCAGCTCGACGGGTTCCTACGAGCAGTACTTC
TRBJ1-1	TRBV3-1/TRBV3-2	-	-	CASSPSGGLTEAFF	TGTGCCAGCAGCCCCTCTGGTGGGTTGACTGAAGCTTTCTTT
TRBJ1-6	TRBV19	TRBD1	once	CASSEGTGHYNSPLHF	TGTGCCAGTAGTGAGGGGACAGGGCACTATAATTCACCCCTCCACTTT
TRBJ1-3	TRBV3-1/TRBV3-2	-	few	CASSPARSSGNTIYF	TGTGCCAGCAGCCCCGCTAGATCCTCTGGAAACACCATATATTTT
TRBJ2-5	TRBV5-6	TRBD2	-	CASVTSGGAWKTQYF	TGTGCCAGCGTGACTAGCGGGGGGGCCTGGAAGACCCAGTACTTC
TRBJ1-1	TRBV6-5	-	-	CASSYASGATTEAFF	TGTGCCAGCAGTTACGCCTCGGGGGCTACCACTGAAGCTTTCTTT
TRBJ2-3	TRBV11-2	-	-	CASSLMGSTDTQYF	TGTGCCAGCAGCTTAATGGGGAGCACAGATACGCAGTATTTT
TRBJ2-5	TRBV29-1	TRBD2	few	CSVGGGRGETQYF	TGCAGCGTTGGGGGGGGTCGGGGGGAGACCCAGTACTTC
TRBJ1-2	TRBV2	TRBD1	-	CASTKRDRGASYGYTF	TGTGCCAGCACTAAGCGCGACAGGGGCGCGTCCTATGGCTACACCTTC
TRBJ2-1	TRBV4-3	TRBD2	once	CASGGLVGFNEQFF	TGCGCCAGCGGGGGACTAGTCGGCTTCAATGAGCAGTTCTTC
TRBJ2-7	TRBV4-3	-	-	CASSQGGRGYEQYF	TGCGCCAGCAGCCAAGGAGGCAGGGGCTACGAGCAGTACTTC
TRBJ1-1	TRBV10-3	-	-	CAISETRRQEHTEAFF	TGTGCCATCAGTGAGACCCGACGACAGGAGCACACTGAAGCTTTCTTT
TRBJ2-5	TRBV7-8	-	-	CASSPGNSGSQETQYF	TGTGCCAGCAGCCCCGGCAATAGCGGCAGCCAAGAGACCCAGTACTTC
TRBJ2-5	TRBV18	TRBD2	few	CASSPQGLAGPHRQETQYF	TGTGCCAGCTCACCTCAGGGACTAGCGGGGCCCCACCGCCAAGAGACCCAGTACTTC
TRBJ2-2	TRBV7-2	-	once	CASSPLLGNTGELFF	TGTGCCAGCAGCCCGCTCCTGGGGAACACCGGGGAGCTGTTTTTT
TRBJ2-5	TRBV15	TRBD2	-	CATSAGTSGGSRGTQYF	TGTGCCACCAGCGCCGGGACTAGCGGGGGGTCCCGGGGGACCCAGTACTTC
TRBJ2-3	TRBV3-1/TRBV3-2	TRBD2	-	CASSQDSSGGHTQYF	TGTGCCAGCAGCCAAGATTCTAGCGGGGGGCATACGCAGTATTTT
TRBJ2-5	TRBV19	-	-	CASSMGPSVETQYF	TGTGCCAGTAGTATGGGGCCGTCCGTGGAGACCCAGTACTTC
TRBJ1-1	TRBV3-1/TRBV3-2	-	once	CASSQEGLTPNTEAFF	TGTGCCAGCAGCCAAGAGGGCTTGACACCGAACACTGAAGCTTTCTTT
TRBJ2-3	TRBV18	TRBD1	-	CASSPDRGRGPGDTDTQYF	TGTGCCAGCTCACCGGACAGGGGGCGCGGTCCGGGAGACACAGATACGCAGTATTTT
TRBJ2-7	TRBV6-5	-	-	CASSPSAPEQYF	TGTGCCAGCAGTCCGTCCGCCCCCGAGCAGTACTTC
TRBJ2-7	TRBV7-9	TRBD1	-	CASSFPRDSSYEQYF	TGTGCCAGCAGCTTTCCCCGGGACAGCTCCTACGAGCAGTACTTC
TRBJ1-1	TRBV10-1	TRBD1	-	CASSVPGQMNTEAFF	TGCGCCAGCAGTGTACCGGGACAGATGAACACTGAAGCTTTCTTT
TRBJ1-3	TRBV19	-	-	CASSFPGFSGNTIYF	TGTGCCAGTAGTTTCCCAGGCTTCTCTGGAAACACCATATATTTT
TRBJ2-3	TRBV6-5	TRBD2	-	CASSYSLAGEDTQYF	TGTGCCAGCAGTTACTCTCTAGCGGGGGAAGATACGCAGTATTTT
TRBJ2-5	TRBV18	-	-	CASSRGRPETQYF	TGTGCCAGCTCACGTGGCAGGCCCGAGACCCAGTACTTC
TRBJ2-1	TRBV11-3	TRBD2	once	CASSRLAGGTNEQFF	TGTGCCAGCAGTCGGCTAGCGGGGGGAACCAATGAGCAGTTCTTC
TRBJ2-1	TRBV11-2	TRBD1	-	CASSRGQGFNHEQFF	TGTGCCAGCAGCCGGGGACAGGGATTCAATCATGAGCAGTTCTTC
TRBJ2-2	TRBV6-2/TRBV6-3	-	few	CASSGDTGELFF	TGTGCCAGCAGTGGGGACACCGGGGAGCTGTTTTTT
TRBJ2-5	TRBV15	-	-	CATSRGSALEETQYF	TGTGCCACCAGCAGAGGATCGGCCTTAGAAGAGACCCAGTACTTC
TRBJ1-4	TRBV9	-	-	CASSVAGGNREKLFF	TGTGCCAGCAGCGTAGCGGGAGGGAACAGGGAAAAACTGTTTTTT
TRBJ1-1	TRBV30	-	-	CAWEGVVNTEAFF	TGTGCCTGGGAGGGAGTCGTGAACACTGAAGCTTTCTTT